What follows are 11 T cell receptor beta chains derived from one specimen sequenced in a study of T cell responses to AZD1222 COVID-19 vaccine. Repertoires were generated with immunoSEQ multiplex PCR, while TCRdb's copy carries only in-frame clones and drops some. Of approximately 170,000 clones listed, around 88% were seen once; the top ten hold 0.85% to 1.1%. The specimen comprised peripheral blood, sampled 28 days after the second AZD1222 dose. The source is an adult who received the AZD1222 COVID-19 vaccine.

The table lists this clone with a few counts. The J gene is TRBJ1-2, the V gene TRBV19, with 9 bases identical to TRBD1. The junction had 8 bases not matched to a gene; V was cut back by 4 bases and J by 8 bases. The CDR3 runs to 14 residues. From germline, CDR1 is LNHDA and CDR2 SQIVND (reference sequence). CDR3 residues: CASSTRRTGVGYTF. In nucleotides, the CDR3 is TGTGCCAGTAGTACTAGGAGGACAGGGGTCGGCTACACCTTC.

The chain is built from TRBV12-3 or TRBV12-4 and TRBJ1-1, with no clear D. CDR3 length: 12 residues. V was shortened by 5 bases and J by 14 bases, with 18 bases between the two germline ends. DNA for the CDR3: TGTGCCAGCAGTCCAATACACCGGGCAACCTTCTTT. It is translated as CASSPIHRATFF.

This clone was observed a single time. The chain is built from TRBV29-1 and TRBJ1-2; TRBD1 matches 9 bases. From germline, CDR1 is SQVTM and CDR2 ANQGSEA. The length of the CDR3 is 16 residues. V was pared by 4 bases and J by 1 base, with 10 bases of the junction left unmatched. CDR3 DNA: TGCAGCGTTGGGAGGGACAGGGAAAGAATTAACTATGGCTACACCTTC. Translated: CSVGRDRERINYGYTF.

The chain recombines TRBV15 with TRBJ2-7; D unclear. The V gene's germline CDR1 is LNHNV and CDR2 YYDKDF (reference sequence). The CDR3 has 15 residues. Trimming shortened V by 6 bases and J by 4 bases, and 19 bases separated the two germline ends. Written as DNA, the CDR3 is TGTGCCACCAGTCCCCGGACGCTAGAACGGTACGAGCAGTACTTC. This gives the protein CATSPRTLERYEQYF. Together with reference TRBV15 and TRBJ2-7, the CDR3 gives the full variable domain: DAMVIQNPRYQVTQFGKPVTLSCSQTLNHNVMYWYQQKSSQAPKLLFHYYDKDFNNEADTPDNFQSRRPNTSFCFLDIRSPGLGDTAMYLCATSPRTLERYEQYFGPGTRLTVT.

V gene TRBV6-5 combines with J gene TRBJ2-2; the match to TRBD2 covers 9 bases. The CDR3 loop spans 15 amino acids. Germline V gene lookup returns CDR1 MNHEY and CDR2 SVGAGI. V was pared by 7 bases and J by 4 bases, with 7 bases of the junction left unmatched. The CDR3: CASTLAGDFTGELFF. The DNA of the CDR3 is TGTGCCAGCACATTAGCGGGGGACTTCACCGGGGAGCTGTTTTTT.

The chain has TRBV5-1 and TRBJ1-5; possibly TRBD1 for D (5 bases). The CDR3 is made up of 14 amino acids. CDR1 and CDR2 (germline): SGHRS, YFSETQ. Trimming stripped 4 bases from V and 1 base from J, with 9 bases between. Here the CDR3 reads CASSRDGSNQPQHF. As DNA, the CDR3 is TGCGCCAGCAGCCGGGACGGGAGCAATCAGCCCCAGCATTTT.

The gene calls are TRBV29-1 and TRBJ2-7, with D maybe TRBD1 (6 bases). Germline lookup yields CDR1 SQVTM and CDR2 ANQGSEA. The V end was cut by 4 bases, the J end by 0 bases, with 7 bases between. The CDR3 is 12 residues long. This CDR3 is CSVVGGSYEQYF. For the CDR3, the DNA is TGCAGCGTTGTAGGGGGCTCCTACGAGCAGTACTTC.

Concerning this clone itself: Germline is not matched at one junction end, which may reflect a read error. This rearrangement joins TRBV4-1 to TRBJ2-7; D may correspond to TRBD1 or TRBD2 (5 bases each). The CDR3 length is 15 residues. Germline CDR1 MGHRA, CDR2 YSYEKL. The CDR3 spells CASSEGTGGRHERYF. CDR3 in DNA: TGCGCCAGCAGCGAAGGCACAGGAGGTCGCCACGAGCGGTACTTC.

V and J are TRBV11-2 and TRBJ2-7; 12 nucleotides line up with TRBD2. The CDR3 totals 14 residues. Germline-derived CDR1 and CDR2 are SGHAT and FQNNGV. Trimming cost V 5 bases and J 7 bases; bases outside gene matches: 6. Here the CDR3 reads CASSALAGGLEQYF. As DNA, the CDR3 is TGTGCCAGCAGCGCCCTAGCGGGGGGGCTTGAGCAGTACTTC.

The chain recombines TRBV7-2 with TRBJ1-2; a possible D gene is TRBD1 (5 bases). CDR3 size: 14 residues. Per the germline V gene, CDR1 is SGHTA and CDR2 is FQGNSA. The V end lost 1 base, the J end lost 6 bases, and 12 bases lay between the germline ends. The CDR3 nucleotides read TGTGCCAGCAGCTTAGATCAGGGAGTCCATGGCTACACCTTC. It is translated as CASSLDQGVHGYTF.

The genes are TRBV19 and TRBJ2-1; TRBD2 matches 12 bases. The CDR3 extends over 18 amino acids. In germline, CDR1 is LNHDA, CDR2 SQIVND (reference sequence). V was pared by 4 bases and J by 5 bases, with 12 bases of the junction left unmatched. This chain's CDR3 is CASSRRLLAGGTDNEQFF. CDR3 nucleotides: TGTGCCAGTAGTAGACGCCTACTAGCGGGGGGCACAGACAATGAGCAGTTCTTC.